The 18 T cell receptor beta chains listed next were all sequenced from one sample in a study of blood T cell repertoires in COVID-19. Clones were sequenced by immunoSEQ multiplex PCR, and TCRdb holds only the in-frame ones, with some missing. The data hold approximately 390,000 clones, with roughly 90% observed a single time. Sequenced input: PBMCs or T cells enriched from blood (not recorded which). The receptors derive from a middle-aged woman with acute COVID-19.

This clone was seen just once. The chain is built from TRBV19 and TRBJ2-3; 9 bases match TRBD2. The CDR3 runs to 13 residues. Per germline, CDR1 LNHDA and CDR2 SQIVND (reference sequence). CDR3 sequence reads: CASGGTSTDTQYF. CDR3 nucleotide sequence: TGTGCTAGCGGGGGTACTAGCACAGATACGCAGTATTTT.

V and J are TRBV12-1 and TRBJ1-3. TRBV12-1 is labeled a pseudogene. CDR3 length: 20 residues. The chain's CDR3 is CASSFDFWGGLPGTGNTIYF. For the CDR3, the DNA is TGTGCCAGCAGCTTTGATTTCTGGGGGGGACTCCCCGGGACTGGAAACACCATATATTTT.

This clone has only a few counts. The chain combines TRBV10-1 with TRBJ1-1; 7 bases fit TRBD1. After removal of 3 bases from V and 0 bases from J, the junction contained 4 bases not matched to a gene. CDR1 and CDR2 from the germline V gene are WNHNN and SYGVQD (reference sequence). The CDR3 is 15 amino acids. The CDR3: CASSDDRALNTEAFF. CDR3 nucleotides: TGCGCCAGCAGTGATGACAGGGCCCTGAACACTGAAGCTTTCTTT.

CDR3 sequence: CASSRGGYEQYF. DNA for the CDR3: TGTGCCAGTTCCCGGGGGGGCTACGAGCAGTACTTC. This chain connects TRBV19 to TRBJ2-7; 8 nucleotides agree with TRBD2. The germline CDR1 and CDR2 sequences are LNHDA and SQIVND (reference sequence). The CDR3 consists of 12 residues. V was pared by 8 bases and J by 3 bases, with 3 bases of the junction left unmatched.

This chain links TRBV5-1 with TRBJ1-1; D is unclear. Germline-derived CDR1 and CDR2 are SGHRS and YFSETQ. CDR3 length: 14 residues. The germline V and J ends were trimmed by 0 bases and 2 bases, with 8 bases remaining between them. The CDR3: CASSLDGSNTEAFF. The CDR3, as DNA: TGCGCCAGCAGCTTGGATGGCAGTAACACTGAAGCTTTCTTT.

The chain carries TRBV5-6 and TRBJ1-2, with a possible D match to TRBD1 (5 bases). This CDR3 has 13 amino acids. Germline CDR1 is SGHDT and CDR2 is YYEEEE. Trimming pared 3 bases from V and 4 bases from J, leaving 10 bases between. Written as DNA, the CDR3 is TGTGCCAGCAGCTCCCAGGGTAGCTATGGCTACACCTTC. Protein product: CASSSQGSYGYTF.

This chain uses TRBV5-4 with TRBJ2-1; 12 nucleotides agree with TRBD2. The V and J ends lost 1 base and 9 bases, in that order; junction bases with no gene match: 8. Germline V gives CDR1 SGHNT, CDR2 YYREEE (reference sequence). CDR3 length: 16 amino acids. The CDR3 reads CASSLSVASGGAEQFF. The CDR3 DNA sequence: TGTGCCAGCAGCTTGTCAGTCGCTAGCGGGGGGGCTGAGCAGTTCTTC.

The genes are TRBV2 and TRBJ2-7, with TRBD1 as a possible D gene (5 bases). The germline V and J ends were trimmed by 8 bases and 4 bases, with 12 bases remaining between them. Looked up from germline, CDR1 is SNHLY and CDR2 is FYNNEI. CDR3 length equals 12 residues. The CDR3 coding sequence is TGTGCCAGCGGTCGCGGACATTACGAGCAGTACTTC. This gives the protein CASGRGHYEQYF. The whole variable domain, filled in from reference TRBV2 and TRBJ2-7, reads EPEVTQTPSHQVTQMGQEVILRCVPISNHLYFYWYRQILGQKVEFLVSFYNNEISEKSEIFDDQFSVERPDGSNFTLKIRSTKLEDSAMYFCASGRGHYEQYFGPGTRLTVT.

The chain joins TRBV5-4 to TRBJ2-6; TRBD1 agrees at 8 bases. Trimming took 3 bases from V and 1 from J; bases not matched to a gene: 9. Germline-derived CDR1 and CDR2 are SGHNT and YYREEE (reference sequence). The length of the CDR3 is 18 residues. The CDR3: CASSSPRDRFSGANVLTF. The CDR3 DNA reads TGTGCCAGCAGCTCTCCGCGGGACAGGTTTTCTGGGGCCAACGTCCTGACTTTC. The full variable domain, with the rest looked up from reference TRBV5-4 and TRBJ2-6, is ETGVTQSPTHLIKTRGQQVTLRCSSQSGHNTVSWYQQALGQGPQFIFQYYREEENGRGNFPPRFSGLQFPNYSSELNVNALELDDSALYLCASSSPRDRFSGANVLTFGAGSRLTVL.

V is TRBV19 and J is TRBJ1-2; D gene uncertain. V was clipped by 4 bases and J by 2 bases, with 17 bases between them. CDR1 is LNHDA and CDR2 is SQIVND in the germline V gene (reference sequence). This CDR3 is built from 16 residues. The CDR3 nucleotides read TGTGCCAGTAGTAGGGTGGGCAGTCAGACCAACTATGGCTACACCTTC. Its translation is CASSRVGSQTNYGYTF.

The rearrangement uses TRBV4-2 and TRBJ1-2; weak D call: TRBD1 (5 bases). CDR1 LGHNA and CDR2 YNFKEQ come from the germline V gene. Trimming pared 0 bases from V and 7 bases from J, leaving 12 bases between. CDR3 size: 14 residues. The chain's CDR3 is CASSQDHRSSGYTF. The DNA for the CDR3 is TGTGCCAGCAGCCAAGATCACAGGAGCAGTGGCTACACCTTC.

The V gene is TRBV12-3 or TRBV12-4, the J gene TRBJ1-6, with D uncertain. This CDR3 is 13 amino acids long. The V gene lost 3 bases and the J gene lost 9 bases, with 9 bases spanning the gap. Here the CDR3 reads CASSFPSGSPLHF. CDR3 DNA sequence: TGTGCCAGCAGTTTCCCTTCGGGTTCACCCCTCCACTTT.

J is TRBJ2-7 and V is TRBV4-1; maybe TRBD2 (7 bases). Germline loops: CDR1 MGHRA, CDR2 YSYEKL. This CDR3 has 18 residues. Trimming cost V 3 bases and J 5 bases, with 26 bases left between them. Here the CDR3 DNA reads TGCGCCAGCAGCCACCGAACGGGTAGGGGGGGTTTTCTGAACGAGCAGTACTTC. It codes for CASSHRTGRGGFLNEQYF.

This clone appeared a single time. CDR3: CASSYGTSDAYEQYF. The CDR3 DNA reads TGTGCCAGCAGCTACGGGACTAGCGATGCCTACGAGCAGTACTTC. This chain connects TRBV5-4 to TRBJ2-7, with 10 bases that match TRBD2. The germline V gene has CDR1 SGHNT and CDR2 YYREEE (reference sequence). The junction had 5 bases not matched to a gene; V was cut back by 3 bases and J by 2 bases. The length of the CDR3 is 15 residues.

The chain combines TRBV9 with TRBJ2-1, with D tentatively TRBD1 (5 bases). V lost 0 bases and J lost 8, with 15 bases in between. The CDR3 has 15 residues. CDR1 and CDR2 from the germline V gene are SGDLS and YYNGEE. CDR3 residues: CASSVGGAWLDEQFF. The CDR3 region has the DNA TGTGCCAGCAGCGTAGGTGGGGCATGGTTGGATGAGCAGTTCTTC.

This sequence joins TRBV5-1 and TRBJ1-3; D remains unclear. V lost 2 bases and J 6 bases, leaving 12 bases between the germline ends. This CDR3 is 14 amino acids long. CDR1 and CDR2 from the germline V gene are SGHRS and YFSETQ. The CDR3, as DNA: TGCGCCAGCAGCTTTTCTAGCAGTTCAAACACCATATATTTT. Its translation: CASSFSSSSNTIYF.

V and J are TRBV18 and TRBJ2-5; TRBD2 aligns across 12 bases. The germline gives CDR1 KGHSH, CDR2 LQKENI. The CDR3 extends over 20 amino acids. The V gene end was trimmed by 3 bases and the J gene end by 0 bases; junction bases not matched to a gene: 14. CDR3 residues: CASSPRTTSGGPSYQETQYF. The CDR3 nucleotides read TGTGCCAGCTCACCCCGAACTACTAGCGGGGGGCCATCCTACCAAGAGACCCAGTACTTC.

The CDR3 protein is CASSPLAGNSYNEQFF. As DNA, the CDR3 is TGTGCCAGCAGTCCGCTAGCGGGGAACTCCTACAATGAGCAGTTCTTC. The chain recombines TRBV27 with TRBJ2-1, with TRBD2 matching 9 bases. The CDR3 covers 16 residues. After removal of 5 bases from V and 0 bases from J, the junction contained 5 bases not matched to a gene. Germline CDR1 and CDR2: MNHEY and SMNVEV (reference sequence).